This TCR beta chain emerged from a study of blood T cell repertoires in COVID-19. Study in general: Whether acute or convalescent, the COVID-19 samples came from the United States, Italy and Spain.

In the authors' workflow: From reference gene primer amplification, estimates of nucleated cell counts were derived. The protocol was immunoSEQ multiplex PCR, while the TCRdb copy is restricted to in-frame clones and leaves out a portion. The D gene and trimming were derived from the DNA, and the V and J assignments and clone size from that table. The repertoire holds 100,000 to 150,000 clones, with roughly 83% as singletons. Worth noting for this clone: At one end, the junction sequence differs from germline, possibly due to a read error.

Germline V gives CDR1 SGHAT, CDR2 FQNNGV. This CDR3 comprises 14 residues. The receptor comes from a woman aged 50 to 65 with acute or convalescent COVID-19. The sequencing sample was made of peripheral blood. This chain connects TRBV11-2 to TRBJ1-3; 7 bases are shared with TRBD1. The CDR3 here is CASSSQVTGTASNF. The CDR3 DNA follows: TGTGCCAGCAGCTCTCAAGTGACCGGGACAGCCAGCAATTTT. Full variable domain (rest looked up from reference TRBV11-2 and TRBJ1-3): EAGVAQSPRYKIIEKRQSVAFWCNPISGHATLYWYQQILGQGPKLLIQFQNNGVVDDSQLPKDRFSAERLKGVDSTLKIQPAKLEDSAVYLCASSSQVTGTASNFGEGSWLTVV.